This T cell receptor beta chain was recorded in a study of identical twins. Notes on the study in general: The study found excess low generation probability among twin-shared out-of-frame alpha sequences. Invariant populations such as MAIT and iNKT cells could partly muddle zero-insertion analyses.

TCRdb itself ran the 5' RACE reads through MiXCR, one entry per CDR3 protein. Of 200,000 to 300,000 distinct CDR3 sequences listed, roughly 10% are singletons. The CDR3 covers 12 residues. The germline V and J ends were trimmed by 8 bases and 4 bases, with 12 bases remaining between them. The germline CDR1 and CDR2 sequences are MNHEY and SVGAGI. This clonotype was seen at least ten times. The antigen is unknown. The sequenced sample consisted of memory T cells sorted from blood. This rearrangement joins TRBV6-5 to TRBJ2-7; D is perhaps TRBD2 (6 bases). The clonotype originates from a middle-aged man in good health. The CDR3 loop is CASRRGWYEQYF. In nucleotides, the CDR3 is TGTGCCAGCCGGAGGGGATGGTACGAGCAGTACTTC.